This TCR beta chain was retrieved from a study of T cells in Graves' hyperthyroidism and ophthalmopathy. Study in general: The initial diagnosis was the point when peripheral blood was collected, ahead of any treatment.

Notes on the study in general: A median 6.5 months before onset, the model predicted ophthalmopathy.

Amplification of TCR beta CDR3 regions was performed using RNA transcripts as template. Primed by the HTBI set, a first-round RT-PCR was run on the TCR CDR3. Using its own MiXCR run on the multiplex PCR reads, TCRdb lists one record per CDR3 protein. The data show 300,000 to 450,000 distinct CDR3 sequences, about 15% seen once. Comments on this clonotype: Its antigen is unidentified.

Uncontrolled infection, other autoimmune disease, pregnancy or lactation disqualified patients from enrolment. Used for diagnoses were clinical symptoms, serum thyroxine and TRAb, thyroid ultrasound and orbital computed tomography. Germline lookup yields CDR1 KGHDR and CDR2 SFDVKD. This CDR3 is built from 12 residues. V was trimmed by 10 bases and J by 4 bases, leaving 12 bases between them. The chain recombines TRBV24-1 with TRBJ2-5; D not certain. This clonotype originated in a woman under 40 with Graves' hyperthyroidism. The material sequenced was blood. The CDR3 coding sequence is TGTGCCACTCAAGGCAGTCTAGAGACCCAGTACTTC. Encoded protein: CATQGSLETQYF.